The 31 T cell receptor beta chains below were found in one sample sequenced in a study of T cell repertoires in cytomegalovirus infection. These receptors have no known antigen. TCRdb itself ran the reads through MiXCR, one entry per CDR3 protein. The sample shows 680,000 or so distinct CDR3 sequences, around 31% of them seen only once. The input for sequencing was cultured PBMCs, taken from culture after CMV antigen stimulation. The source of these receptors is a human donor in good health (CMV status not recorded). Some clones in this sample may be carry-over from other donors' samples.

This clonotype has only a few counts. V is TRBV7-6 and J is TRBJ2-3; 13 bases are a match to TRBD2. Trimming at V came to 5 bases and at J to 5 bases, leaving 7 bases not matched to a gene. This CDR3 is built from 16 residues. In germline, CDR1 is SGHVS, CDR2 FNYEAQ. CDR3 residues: CASSPGTSGEGDTQYF. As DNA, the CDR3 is TGTGCCAGCAGCCCCGGGACTAGCGGGGAAGGAGATACGCAGTATTTT.

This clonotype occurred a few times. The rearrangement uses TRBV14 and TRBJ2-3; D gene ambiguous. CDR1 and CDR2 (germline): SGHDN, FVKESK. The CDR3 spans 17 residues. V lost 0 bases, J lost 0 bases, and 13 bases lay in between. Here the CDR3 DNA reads TGTGCCAGCAGCCAAGAGTGGCTCCCCGGGAGCACAGATACGCAGTATTTT. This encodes CASSQEWLPGSTDTQYF.

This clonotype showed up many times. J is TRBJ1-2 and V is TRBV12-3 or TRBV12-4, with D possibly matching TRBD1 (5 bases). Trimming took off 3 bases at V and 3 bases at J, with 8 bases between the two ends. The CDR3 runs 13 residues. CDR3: CASSLGRDYGYTF. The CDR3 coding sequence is TGTGCCAGCAGTTTGGGCAGGGACTATGGCTACACCTTC.

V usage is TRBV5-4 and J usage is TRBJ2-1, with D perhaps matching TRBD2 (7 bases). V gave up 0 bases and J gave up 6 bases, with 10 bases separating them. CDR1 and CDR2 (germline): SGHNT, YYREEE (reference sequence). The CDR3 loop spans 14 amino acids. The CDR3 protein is CASSLVGGGNEQFF. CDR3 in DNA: TGTGCCAGCAGCTTGGTAGGGGGGGGCAATGAGCAGTTCTTC.

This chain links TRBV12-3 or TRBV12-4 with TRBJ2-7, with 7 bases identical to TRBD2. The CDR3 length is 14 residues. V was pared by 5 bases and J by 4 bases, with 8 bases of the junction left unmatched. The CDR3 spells CASSRGTTSYEQYF. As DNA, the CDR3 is TGTGCCAGCAGTCGCGGGACTACCTCATACGAGCAGTACTTC.

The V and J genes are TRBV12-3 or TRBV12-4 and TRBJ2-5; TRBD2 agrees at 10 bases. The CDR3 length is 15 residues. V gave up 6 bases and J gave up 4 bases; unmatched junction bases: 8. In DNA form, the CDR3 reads TGTGCCAGCAGCTCAGCGGGGGGGCCTAGAGAGACCCAGTACTTC. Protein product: CASSSAGGPRETQYF.

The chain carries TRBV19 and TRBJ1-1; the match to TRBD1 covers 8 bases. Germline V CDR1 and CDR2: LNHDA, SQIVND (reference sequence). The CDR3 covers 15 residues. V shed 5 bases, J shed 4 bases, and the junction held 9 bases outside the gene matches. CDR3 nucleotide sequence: TGTGCCAGTAGTTTCCCAAGACAGGGGTTCACTGAAGCTTTCTTT. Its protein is CASSFPRQGFTEAFF.

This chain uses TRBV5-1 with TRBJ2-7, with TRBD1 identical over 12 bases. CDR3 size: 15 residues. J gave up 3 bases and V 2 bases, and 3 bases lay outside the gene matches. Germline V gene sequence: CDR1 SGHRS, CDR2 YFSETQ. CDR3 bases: TGCGCCAGCAGCTTTGGGACAGGGGGCGACTACGAGCAGTACTTC. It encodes CASSFGTGGDYEQYF.

The CDR3 nucleotides are TGTGCCAGCAGTCCGGGGGACCCCGGAAACACCATATATTTT. Translation gives CASSPGDPGNTIYF. The chain carries TRBV27 and TRBJ1-3, with D maybe TRBD1 (5 bases). This CDR3 region has 14 residues. The germline V and J ends were trimmed by 5 bases and 4 bases, with 12 bases remaining between them. The germline V gene encodes CDR1 MNHEY and CDR2 SMNVEV (reference sequence).

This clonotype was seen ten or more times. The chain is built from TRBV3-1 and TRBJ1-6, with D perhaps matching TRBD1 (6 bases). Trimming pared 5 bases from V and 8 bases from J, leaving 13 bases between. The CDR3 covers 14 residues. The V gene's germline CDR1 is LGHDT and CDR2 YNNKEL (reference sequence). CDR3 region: CASSFLNRDSPLHF. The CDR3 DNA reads TGTGCCAGCAGCTTCCTGAACAGGGATTCACCCCTCCACTTT.

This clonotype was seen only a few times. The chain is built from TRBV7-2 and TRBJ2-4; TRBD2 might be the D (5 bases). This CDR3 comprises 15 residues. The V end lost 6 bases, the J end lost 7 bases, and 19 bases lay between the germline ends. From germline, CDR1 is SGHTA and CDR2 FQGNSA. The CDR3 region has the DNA TGTGCCAGCAGTTCGAGGATGGCTTCGGGGAACATTCAGTACTTC. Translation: CASSSRMASGNIQYF.

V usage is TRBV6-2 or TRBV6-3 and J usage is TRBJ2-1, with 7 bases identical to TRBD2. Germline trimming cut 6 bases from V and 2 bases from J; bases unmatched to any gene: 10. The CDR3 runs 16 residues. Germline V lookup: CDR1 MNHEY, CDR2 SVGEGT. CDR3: CASSPQWDYPYNEQFF. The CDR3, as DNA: TGTGCCAGCAGCCCCCAGTGGGACTACCCCTACAATGAGCAGTTCTTC.

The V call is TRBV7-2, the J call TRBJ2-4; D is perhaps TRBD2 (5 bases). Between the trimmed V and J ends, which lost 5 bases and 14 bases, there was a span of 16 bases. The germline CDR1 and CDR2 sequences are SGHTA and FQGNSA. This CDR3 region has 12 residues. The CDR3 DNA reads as TGTGCCAGCAGCCTGAGGGCCTTACCGGAGTACTTC. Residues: CASSLRALPEYF.

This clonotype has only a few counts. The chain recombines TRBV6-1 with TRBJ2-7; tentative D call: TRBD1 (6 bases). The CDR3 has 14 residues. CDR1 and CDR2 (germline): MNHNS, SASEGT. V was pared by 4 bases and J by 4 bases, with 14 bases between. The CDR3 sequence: CASSVQGSTYEQYF. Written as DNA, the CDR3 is TGTGCCAGCAGTGTACAGGGATCTACTTACGAGCAGTACTTC.

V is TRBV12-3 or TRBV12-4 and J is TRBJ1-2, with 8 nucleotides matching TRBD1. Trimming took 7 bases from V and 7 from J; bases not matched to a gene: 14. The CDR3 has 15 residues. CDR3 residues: CASTALDRGGSGYTF. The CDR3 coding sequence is TGTGCCAGCACCGCACTCGACAGGGGTGGCTCTGGCTACACCTTC.

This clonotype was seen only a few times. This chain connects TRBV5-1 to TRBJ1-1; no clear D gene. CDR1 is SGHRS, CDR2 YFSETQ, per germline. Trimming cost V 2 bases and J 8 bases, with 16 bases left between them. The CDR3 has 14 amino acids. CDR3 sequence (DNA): TGCGCCAGCAGCTTAACCCCGGTAGCGTTAGAAGCTTTCTTT. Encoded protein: CASSLTPVALEAFF.

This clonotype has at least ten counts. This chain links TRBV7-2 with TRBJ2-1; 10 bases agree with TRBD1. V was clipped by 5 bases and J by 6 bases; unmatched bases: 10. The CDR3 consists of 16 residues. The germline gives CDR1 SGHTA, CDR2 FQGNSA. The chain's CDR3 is CASSIIGTGEVNEQFF. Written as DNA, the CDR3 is TGTGCCAGCAGCATTATAGGGACAGGGGAGGTCAATGAGCAGTTCTTC.

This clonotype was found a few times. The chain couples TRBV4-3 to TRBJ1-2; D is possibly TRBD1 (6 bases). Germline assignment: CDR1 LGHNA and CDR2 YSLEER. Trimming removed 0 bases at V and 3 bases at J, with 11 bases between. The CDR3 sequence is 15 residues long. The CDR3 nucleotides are TGCGCCAGCAGCCAAGATAAACAGGGCTACTATGGCTACACCTTC. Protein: CASSQDKQGYYGYTF.

The CDR3 bases are TGTGCCAGCAGTCTGGGGACAGGGGGCTTCACAGATACGCAGTATTTT. It is translated as CASSLGTGGFTDTQYF. V and J are TRBV12-3 or TRBV12-4 and TRBJ2-3, with TRBD1 matching 12 bases. CDR3 length equals 16 residues. Trimming took 5 bases from V and 2 from J; bases not matched to a gene: 5.

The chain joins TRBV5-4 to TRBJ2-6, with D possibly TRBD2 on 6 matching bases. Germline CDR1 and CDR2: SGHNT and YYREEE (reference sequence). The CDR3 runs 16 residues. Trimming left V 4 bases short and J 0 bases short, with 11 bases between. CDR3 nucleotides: TGTGCCAGCAGCCTCCCGGGGGTCTCTGGGGCCAACGTCCTGACTTTC. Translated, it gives CASSLPGVSGANVLTF.

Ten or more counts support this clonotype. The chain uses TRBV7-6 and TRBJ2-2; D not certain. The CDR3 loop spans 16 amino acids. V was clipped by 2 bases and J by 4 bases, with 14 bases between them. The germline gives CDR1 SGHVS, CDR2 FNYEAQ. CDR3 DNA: TGTGCCAGCAGCTTATTAGGCGGCCGAGGCACCGGGGAGCTGTTTTTT. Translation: CASSLLGGRGTGELFF.

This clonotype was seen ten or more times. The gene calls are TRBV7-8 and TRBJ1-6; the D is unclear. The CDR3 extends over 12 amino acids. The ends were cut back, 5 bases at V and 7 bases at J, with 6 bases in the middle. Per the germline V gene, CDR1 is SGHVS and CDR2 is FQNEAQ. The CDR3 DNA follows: TGTGCCAGCAGCGAACAAAATTCACCCCTCCACTTT. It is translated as CASSEQNSPLHF.

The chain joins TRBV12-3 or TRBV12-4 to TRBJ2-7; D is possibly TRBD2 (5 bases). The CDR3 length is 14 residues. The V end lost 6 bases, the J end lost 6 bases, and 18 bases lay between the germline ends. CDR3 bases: TGTGCCAGCAGCTACAAGGCCCCGGGGTCCGAGCAGTACTTC. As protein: CASSYKAPGSEQYF.

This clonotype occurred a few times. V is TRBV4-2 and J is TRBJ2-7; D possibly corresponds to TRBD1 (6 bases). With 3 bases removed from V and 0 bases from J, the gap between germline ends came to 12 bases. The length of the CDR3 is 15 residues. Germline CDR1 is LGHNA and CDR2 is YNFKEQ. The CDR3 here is CASSHAGDFSYEQYF. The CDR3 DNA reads TGTGCCAGCAGCCACGCAGGGGATTTCTCCTACGAGCAGTACTTC.

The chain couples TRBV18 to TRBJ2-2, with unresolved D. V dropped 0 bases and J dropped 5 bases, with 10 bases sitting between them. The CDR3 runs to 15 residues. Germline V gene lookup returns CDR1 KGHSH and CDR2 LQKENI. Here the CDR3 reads CASSPPSGVTGELFF. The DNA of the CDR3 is TGTGCCAGCTCACCACCTTCAGGTGTTACCGGGGAGCTGTTTTTT.

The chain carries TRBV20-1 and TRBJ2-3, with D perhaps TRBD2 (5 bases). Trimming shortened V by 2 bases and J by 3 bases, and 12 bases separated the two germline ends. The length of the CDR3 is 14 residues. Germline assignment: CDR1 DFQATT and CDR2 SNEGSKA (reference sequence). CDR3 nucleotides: TGCAGTGCTAGATGGTCGGGAACGACAGATACGCAGTATTTT. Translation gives CSARWSGTTDTQYF.

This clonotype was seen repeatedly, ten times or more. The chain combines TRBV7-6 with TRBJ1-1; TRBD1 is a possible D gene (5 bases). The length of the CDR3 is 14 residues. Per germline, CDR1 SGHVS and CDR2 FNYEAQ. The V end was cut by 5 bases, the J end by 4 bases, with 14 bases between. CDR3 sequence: CASSRPREPTEAFF. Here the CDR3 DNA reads TGTGCCAGCAGCCGTCCCAGGGAGCCCACTGAAGCTTTCTTT.

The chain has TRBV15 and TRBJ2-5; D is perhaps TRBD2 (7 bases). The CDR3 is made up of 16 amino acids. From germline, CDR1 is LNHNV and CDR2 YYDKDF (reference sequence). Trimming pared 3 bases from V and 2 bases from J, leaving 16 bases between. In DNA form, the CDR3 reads TGTGCCACCAGCAGCAGGGGTGCGGGGGATCAAGAGACCCAGTACTTC. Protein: CATSSRGAGDQETQYF.

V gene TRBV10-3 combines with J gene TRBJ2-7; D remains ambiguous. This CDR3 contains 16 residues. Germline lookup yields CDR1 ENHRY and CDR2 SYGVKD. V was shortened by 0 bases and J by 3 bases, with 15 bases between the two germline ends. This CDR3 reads CAISESPRGINYEQYF. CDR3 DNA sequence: TGTGCCATCAGTGAGTCGCCGCGCGGCATAAACTACGAGCAGTACTTC.

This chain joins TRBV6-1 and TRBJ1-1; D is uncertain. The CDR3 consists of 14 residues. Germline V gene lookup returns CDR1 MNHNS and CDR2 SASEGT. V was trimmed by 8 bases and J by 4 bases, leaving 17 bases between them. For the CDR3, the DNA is TGTGCCAGCCTACGCGGGGTGACCACCACTGAAGCTTTCTTT. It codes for CASLRGVTTTEAFF.

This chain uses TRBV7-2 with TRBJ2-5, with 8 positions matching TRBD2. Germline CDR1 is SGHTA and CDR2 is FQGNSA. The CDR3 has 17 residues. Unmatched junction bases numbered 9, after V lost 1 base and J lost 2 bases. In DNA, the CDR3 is TGTGCCAGCAGCTTAGTCTTTCGGCTAGCGGGTCAAGAGACCCAGTACTTC. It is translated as CASSLVFRLAGQETQYF.